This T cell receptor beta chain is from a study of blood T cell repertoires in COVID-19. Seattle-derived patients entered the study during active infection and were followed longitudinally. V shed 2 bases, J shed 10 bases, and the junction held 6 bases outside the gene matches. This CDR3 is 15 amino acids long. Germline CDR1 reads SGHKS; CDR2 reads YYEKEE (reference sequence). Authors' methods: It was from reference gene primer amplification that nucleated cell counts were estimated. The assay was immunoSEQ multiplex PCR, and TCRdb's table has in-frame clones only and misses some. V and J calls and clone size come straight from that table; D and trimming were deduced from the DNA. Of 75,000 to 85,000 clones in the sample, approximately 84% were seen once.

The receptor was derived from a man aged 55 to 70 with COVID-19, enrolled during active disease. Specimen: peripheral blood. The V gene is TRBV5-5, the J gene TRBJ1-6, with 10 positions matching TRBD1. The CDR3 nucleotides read TGTGCCAGCAGCTTAACCGGGACAGGGGAATCACCCCTCCACTTT. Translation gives CASSLTGTGESPLHF.